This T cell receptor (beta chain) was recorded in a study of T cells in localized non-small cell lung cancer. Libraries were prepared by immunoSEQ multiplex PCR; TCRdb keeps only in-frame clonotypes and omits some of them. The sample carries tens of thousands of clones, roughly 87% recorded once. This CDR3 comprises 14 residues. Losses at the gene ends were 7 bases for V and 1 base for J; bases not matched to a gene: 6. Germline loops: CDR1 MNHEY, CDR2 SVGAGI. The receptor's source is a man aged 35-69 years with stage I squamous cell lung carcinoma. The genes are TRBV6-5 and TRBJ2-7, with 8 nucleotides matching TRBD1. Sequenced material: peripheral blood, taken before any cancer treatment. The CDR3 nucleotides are TGTGCCAGCAAGGGAGGACAGGGATCCTACGAGCAGTACTTC. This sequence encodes CASKGGQGSYEQYF.